The T cell receptor (beta chain) described here comes from a study of cytomegalovirus exposure and HLA in healthy donors. A multiplex PCR was run with 60 Vbeta primers and 13 Jbeta primers. The repertoire was sequenced with immunoSEQ multiplex PCR; TCRdb's copy has only in-frame clones and lacks some. Of under 130,000 clones listed, over 75% are singletons. Germline assignment: CDR1 LNHDA and CDR2 SQIVND (reference sequence). The ends lost 6 bases at V and 4 bases at J; junction bases unmatched: 6. The CDR3 has 14 amino acids. The sample comprised PBMCs. This chain uses TRBV19 with TRBJ1-2, with 9 bases identical to TRBD1. This clonotype originated in a woman between 40 and 50 years old in good health and CMV-seropositive. In nucleotides, the CDR3 is TGTGCCAGTAGCCCGGACAGGGGCCTCTATGGCTACACCTTC. The encoded protein is CASSPDRGLYGYTF.